This TCR beta chain was profiled in a study of blood T cell repertoires in COVID-19. Looked up from germline, CDR1 is LNHDA and CDR2 is SQIVND (reference sequence). The CDR3 length is 15 residues. With 3 bases clipped from V and 6 bases from J, the junction kept 4 bases outside the gene matches. The assay was immunoSEQ multiplex PCR, and TCRdb's table has in-frame clones only and misses some. This table holds around 190,000 clones, 80% to 90% found once. V and J are TRBV19 and TRBJ2-7; the match to TRBD2 covers 14 bases. Sample: PBMCs or T cells enriched from blood (not recorded which). The receptor was isolated from a woman under 30 who had recovered from COVID-19. CDR3 sequence reads: CASSIGTSGSSEQYF. The CDR3 bases are TGTGCCAGTAGTATTGGGACTAGCGGGAGCTCCGAGCAGTACTTC.